This T cell receptor (beta chain) originates from a study of blood T cell repertoires in COVID-19. At the level of the study: Sources were T cells, B-cell-depleted T cells, or PBMCs; the material itself was cDNA or gDNA.

Under the authors' procedure: Amplification of reference gene primers was used by the study to estimate nucleated cell counts. Profiling relied on immunoSEQ multiplex PCR, and the TCRdb table lists in-frame clones only, not all of them. V and J calls and clone size are those listed in that table; D and trimming were worked out from the DNA. The sample holds some 140,000 clones, 84% seen once. The ends were cut back, 6 bases at V and 0 bases at J, with 12 bases in the middle. This CDR3 region has 15 residues. The germline CDR1 and CDR2 sequences are LNHDA and SQIVND (reference sequence). The chain combines TRBV19 with TRBJ2-4; no clear D gene. The source is a man aged 55-75 years with acute or convalescent COVID-19. Sequencing input: peripheral blood. Here the CDR3 reads CASSATLIAKNIQYF. The CDR3 DNA reads TGTGCCAGTAGCGCGACACTGATAGCCAAAAACATTCAGTACTTC.